This T cell receptor (beta chain) was captured in a study of patients and donors after allogeneic stem cell transplantation. The table lists this clonotype with a few counts. Trimming shortened V by 0 bases and J by 7 bases, and 11 bases separated the two germline ends. The CDR3 contains 15 residues. Germline V gives CDR1 SGHDT, CDR2 YYEEEE. MiXCR, applied by TCRdb to the RT-PCR reads, yields one record per CDR3 protein. The sample yields approximately 200,000 distinct CDR3 sequences, around an eighth seen once. This chain links TRBV5-6 with TRBJ1-6, with D perhaps TRBD1 (6 bases). The TCR was taken from a human donor who was either an allogeneic HSCT recipient or a stem cell or donor lymphocyte infusion donor (not recorded which). It is not recorded whose cells these are; they may come from a transplant donor. Material for sequencing was blood, either unsorted or a sorted T cell fraction (not recorded which). The CDR3 DNA reads as TGTGCCAGCAGCTTGGCGACAGGCCAGAATTCACCCCTCCACTTT. Its protein is CASSLATGQNSPLHF.